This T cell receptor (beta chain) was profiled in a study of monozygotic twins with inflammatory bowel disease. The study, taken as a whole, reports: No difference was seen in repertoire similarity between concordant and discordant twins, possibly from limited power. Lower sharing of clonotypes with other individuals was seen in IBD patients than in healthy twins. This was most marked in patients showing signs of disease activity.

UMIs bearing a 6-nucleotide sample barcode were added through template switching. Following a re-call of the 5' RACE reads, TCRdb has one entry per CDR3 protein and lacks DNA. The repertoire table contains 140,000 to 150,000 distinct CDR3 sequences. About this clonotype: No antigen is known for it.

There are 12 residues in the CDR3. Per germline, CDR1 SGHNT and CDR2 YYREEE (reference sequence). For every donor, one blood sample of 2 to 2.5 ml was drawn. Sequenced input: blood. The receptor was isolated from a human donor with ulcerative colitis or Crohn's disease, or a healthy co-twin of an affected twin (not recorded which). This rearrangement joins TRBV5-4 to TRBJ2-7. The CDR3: CASSLDRAEQYF.